These 7 T cell receptor beta chains were sequenced from one sample in a study of T cell responses to AZD1222 COVID-19 vaccine. Only in-frame clones appear in the TCRdb table, and some are missing; sequencing was by immunoSEQ multiplex PCR. The profile shows around 140,000 clones, about 90% of them singletons. The sample in question was peripheral blood, obtained 28 days after the second AZD1222 dose. The source is an adult who received the AZD1222 COVID-19 vaccine.

The chain couples TRBV25-1 to TRBJ1-2; no clear D. The CDR3 length is 15 residues. V dropped 3 bases and J dropped 7 bases, with 18 bases sitting between them. CDR1 MGHDK and CDR2 SYGVNS come from the germline V gene. The CDR3 sequence is CASSEPKGVYGGYTF. The CDR3 nucleotides read TGTGCCAGCAGTGAGCCAAAGGGTGTCTATGGTGGCTACACCTTC.

On this clone: Other nucleotide sequences from this sample produce the same CDR3. The V and J genes are TRBV12-3 or TRBV12-4 and TRBJ1-2; no clear D. The V gene lost 3 bases and the J gene lost 5 bases, with 4 bases spanning the gap. The CDR3 spans 11 residues. CDR3 sequence: CASSFGYGYTF. CDR3 DNA: TGTGCCAGCAGTTTTGGTTATGGCTACACCTTC.

The chain uses TRBV5-4 and TRBJ1-1; D call uncertain. The CDR3 has 13 amino acids. Germline CDR1 and CDR2: SGHNT and YYREEE (reference sequence). The germline V and J ends were trimmed by 4 bases and 2 bases, with 9 bases remaining between them. The CDR3 nucleotides are TGTGCCAGCAGCGGACGGGCAAACACTGAAGCTTTCTTT. Protein product: CASSGRANTEAFF.

The V gene is TRBV21-1, the J gene TRBJ1-2; the table's D call, TRBD1, has no DNA check behind it. TRBV21-1 is marked as a pseudogene. The CDR3 is 16 amino acids. The CDR3 sequence: CASSKVRQEPPHGYTF. The CDR3 DNA reads as TGTGCCAGCAGCAAAGTCCGGCAGGAACCTCCTCATGGCTACACCTTC.

This clone was found once. The rearrangement links TRBV9 to TRBJ2-5; 11 positions match TRBD2. V was clipped by 3 bases and J by 7 bases; unmatched bases: 8. The V gene's germline CDR1 is SGDLS and CDR2 YYNGEE. The CDR3 sequence is 15 residues long. CDR3 sequence (DNA): TGTGCCAGCAGCGCATTAGCGGGGGGGCAGGGGACCCAGTACTTC. Residues: CASSALAGGQGTQYF.

The sample holds one count of this clone. The chain joins TRBV9 to TRBJ2-1, with 10 bases matching TRBD2. Germline V gives CDR1 SGDLS, CDR2 YYNGEE. With 0 bases clipped from V and 7 bases from J, the junction kept 13 bases outside the gene matches. This CDR3 has 18 residues. The CDR3 DNA follows: TGTGCCAGCAGCGTAGGTCCTAGCGGGAGCGTAGTCGGAAATGAGCAGTTCTTC. As protein: CASSVGPSGSVVGNEQFF.

The chain couples TRBV6-1 to TRBJ2-5; 7 bases align to TRBD2. From germline, CDR1 is MNHNS and CDR2 SASEGT. Losses at the gene ends were 3 bases for V and 2 bases for J; bases not matched to a gene: 3. The CDR3 is 14 residues long. Here the CDR3 DNA reads TGTGCCAGCAGTGACCCGGGAGGACAAGAGACCCAGTACTTC. It yields the protein CASSDPGGQETQYF.